Following are 2 T cell receptor beta chains from one sample sequenced in a study of beta chain features in type 1 diabetes. General study points: Type 1 diabetes patients had TCRB CDR3s that were shorter (moderately but significantly so) in all four CD4+ subsets.

Expressed TCRB transcripts were sequenced because the entire RNA isolate underwent reverse transcription. The assay was immunoSEQ multiplex PCR, and TCRdb's table has in-frame clones only and misses some. The table lists 55,000 to 80,000 clones, about 50% of them singletons. Their specific antigens are unknown. The sample consisted of central memory CD4+ T cells from blood. These receptors came from a man younger than 45 with type 1 diabetes.

The chain employs TRBV9 and TRBJ2-3, with TRBD2 identical over 7 bases. Germline-derived CDR1 and CDR2 are SGDLS and YYNGEE. Trimming took 3 bases from V and 4 from J; bases not matched to a gene: 8. The CDR3 runs to 15 residues. Here the CDR3 reads CASSARAGSADTQYF. CDR3 bases: TGTGCCAGCAGCGCCCGAGCGGGATCCGCAGATACGCAGTATTTT. The complete variable domain, with remaining parts taken from reference TRBV9 and TRBJ2-3, reads DSGVTQTPKHLITATGQRVTLRCSPRSGDLSVYWYQQSLDQGLQFLIQYYNGEERAKGNILERFSAQQFPDLHSELNLSSLELGDSALYFCASSARAGSADTQYFGPGTRLTVL.

J is TRBJ1-1 and V is TRBV5-6; D uncertain. CDR1 is SGHDT, CDR2 YYEEEE, per germline. The length of the CDR3 is 12 residues. V dropped 2 bases and J dropped 11 bases, with 13 bases sitting between them. CDR3 sequence (DNA): TGTGCCAGCAGCTTTGCAGAATCTCAGGCTTTCTTT. Protein: CASSFAESQAFF. Supplemented by reference TRBV5-6 and TRBJ1-1, the full variable domain reads DAGVTQSPTHLIKTRGQQVTLRCSPKSGHDTVSWYQQALGQGPQFIFQYYEEEERQRGNFPDRFSGHQFPNYSSELNVNALLLGDSALYLCASSFAESQAFFGQGTRLTVV.